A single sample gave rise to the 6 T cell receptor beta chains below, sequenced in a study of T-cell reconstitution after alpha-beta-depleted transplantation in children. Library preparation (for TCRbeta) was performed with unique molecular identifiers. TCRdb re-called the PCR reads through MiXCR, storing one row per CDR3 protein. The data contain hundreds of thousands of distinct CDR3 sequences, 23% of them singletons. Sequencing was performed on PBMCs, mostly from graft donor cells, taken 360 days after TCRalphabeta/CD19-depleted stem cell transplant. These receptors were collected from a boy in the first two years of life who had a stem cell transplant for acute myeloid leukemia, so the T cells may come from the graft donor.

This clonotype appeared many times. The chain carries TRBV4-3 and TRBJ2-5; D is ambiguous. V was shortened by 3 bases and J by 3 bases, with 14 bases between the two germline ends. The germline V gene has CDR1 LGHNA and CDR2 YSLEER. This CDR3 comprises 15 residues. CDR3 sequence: CASSQWVSPEETQYF. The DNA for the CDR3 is TGCGCCAGCAGCCAGTGGGTGAGCCCCGAAGAGACCCAGTACTTC.

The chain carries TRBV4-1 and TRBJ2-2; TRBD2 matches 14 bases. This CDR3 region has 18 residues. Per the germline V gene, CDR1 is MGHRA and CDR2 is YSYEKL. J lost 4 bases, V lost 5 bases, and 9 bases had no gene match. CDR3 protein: CASSFRTSGGRGTGELFF. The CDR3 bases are TGCGCCAGCAGCTTCCGGACTAGCGGGGGGCGCGGCACCGGGGAGCTGTTTTTT.

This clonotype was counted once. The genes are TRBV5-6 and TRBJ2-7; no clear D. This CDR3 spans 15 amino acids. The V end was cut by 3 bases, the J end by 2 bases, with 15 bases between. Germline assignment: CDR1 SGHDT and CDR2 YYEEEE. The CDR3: CASSWTDRGPYEQYF. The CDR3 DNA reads TGTGCCAGCAGCTGGACGGACCGAGGTCCCTACGAGCAGTACTTC.

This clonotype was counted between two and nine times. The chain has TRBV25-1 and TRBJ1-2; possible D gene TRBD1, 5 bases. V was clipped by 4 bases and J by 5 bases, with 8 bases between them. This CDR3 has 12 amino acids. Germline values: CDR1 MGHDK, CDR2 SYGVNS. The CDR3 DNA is TGTGCCAGCAGTGGACCAGGGTATGGCTACACCTTC. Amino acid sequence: CASSGPGYGYTF.

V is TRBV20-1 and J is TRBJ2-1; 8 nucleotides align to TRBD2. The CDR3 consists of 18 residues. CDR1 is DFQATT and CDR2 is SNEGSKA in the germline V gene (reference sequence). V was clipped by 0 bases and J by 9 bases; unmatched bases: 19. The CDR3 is CSARDSHRSGRGGSEQFF. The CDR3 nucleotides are TGCAGTGCTAGAGATTCCCACAGGTCCGGGAGGGGGGGCTCTGAGCAGTTCTTC.

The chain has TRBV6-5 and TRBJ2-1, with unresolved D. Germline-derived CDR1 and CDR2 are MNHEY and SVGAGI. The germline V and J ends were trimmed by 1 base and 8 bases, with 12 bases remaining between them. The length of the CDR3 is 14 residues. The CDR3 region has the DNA TGTGCCAGCAGTTACTATGGGGAAAGGGATGAGCAGTTCTTC. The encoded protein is CASSYYGERDEQFF.